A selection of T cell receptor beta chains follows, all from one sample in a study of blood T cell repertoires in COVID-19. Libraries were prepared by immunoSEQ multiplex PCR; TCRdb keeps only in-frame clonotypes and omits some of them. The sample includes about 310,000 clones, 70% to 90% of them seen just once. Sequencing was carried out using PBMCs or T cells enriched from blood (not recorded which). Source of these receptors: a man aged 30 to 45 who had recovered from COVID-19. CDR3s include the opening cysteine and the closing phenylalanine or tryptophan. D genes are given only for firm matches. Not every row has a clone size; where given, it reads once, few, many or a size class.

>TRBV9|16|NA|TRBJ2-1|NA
TGTGCCAGCAGCGTAGATGGCGGAGCCACCTACAATGAGCAGTTCTTC
CASSVDGGATYNEQFF
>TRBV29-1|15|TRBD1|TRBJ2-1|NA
TGCAGCGTTGAAGATCCACAGGGGAATCTGAATGAGCAGTTCTTC
CSVEDPQGNLNEQFF
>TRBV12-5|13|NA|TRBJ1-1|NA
TGTGCTAGTGGTTCACAGGGAGGGACTGAAGCTTTCTTT
CASGSQGGTEAFF
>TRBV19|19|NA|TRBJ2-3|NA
TGTGCCAGTAGTAGAAGGAAAGGGGCCGGGTCCCAACACACAGATACGCAGTATTTT
CASSRRKGAGSQHTDTQYF
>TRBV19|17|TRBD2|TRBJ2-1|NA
TGTGCCAGTACCTCCTTCCCAACTAGCGGGGGTTACAATGAGCAGTTCTTC
CASTSFPTSGGYNEQFF
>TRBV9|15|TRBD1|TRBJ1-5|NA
TGTGCCAGCAGCGTAGGGGCAGGGGGCTTTCAGCCCCAGCATTTT
CASSVGAGGFQPQHF
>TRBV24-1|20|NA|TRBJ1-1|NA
TGTGCCACCAGTGACCTGGTGGAGGGGGGGATTCTTCCTTCGAACACTGAAGCTTTCTTT
CATSDLVEGGILPSNTEAFF
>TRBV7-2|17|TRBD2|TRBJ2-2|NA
TGTGCCAGCAGCTTAGGAAGACTAGCGGGGAACACCGGGGAGCTGTTTTTT
CASSLGRLAGNTGELFF
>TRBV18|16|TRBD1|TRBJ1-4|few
TGTGCCAGCTCAAACAACGGACAGGGGATTGGCGAAAAACTGTTTTTT
CASSNNGQGIGEKLFF
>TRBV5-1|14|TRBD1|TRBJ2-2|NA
TGCGCCAGCAGTTCACAGGGGGCCGGCGGGGAGCTGTTTTTT
CASSSQGAGGELFF
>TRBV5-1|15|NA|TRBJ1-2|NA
TGCGCCAGCAGCTTCGGCAGCGGAAGTGACTATGGCTACACCTTC
CASSFGSGSDYGYTF
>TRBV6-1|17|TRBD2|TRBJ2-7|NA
TGTGCCAGCAGTGCCGGGACTAGCGGGGGGGGGCCCTACGAGCAGTACTTC
CASSAGTSGGGPYEQYF
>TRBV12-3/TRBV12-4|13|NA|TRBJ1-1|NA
TGTGCCAGCAGTTTAGAGGGGGGGTCTGAAGCTTTCTTT
CASSLEGGSEAFF
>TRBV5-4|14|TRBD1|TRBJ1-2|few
TGTGCCAGCAGCGGACAGGGGGGTCACTATGGCTACACCTTC
CASSGQGGHYGYTF
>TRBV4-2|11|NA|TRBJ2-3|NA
TGTGCCAGCAGCAACGAGAATACGCAGTATTTT
CASSNENTQYF
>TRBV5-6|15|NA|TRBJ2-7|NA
TGTGCCAGCAGCGGGGGGACGGGAAGCTCCTACGAGCAGTACTTC
CASSGGTGSSYEQYF
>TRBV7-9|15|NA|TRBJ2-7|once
TGTGCCAGCAGACTGGCCGGAACCAGGTCCTACGAGCAGTACTTC
CASRLAGTRSYEQYF
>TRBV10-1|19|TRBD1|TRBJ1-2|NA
TGCGCCAGCACCAGGGTTGGTGGACAGGGTGGTCTTTCTAACTATGGCTACACCTTC
CASTRVGGQGGLSNYGYTF
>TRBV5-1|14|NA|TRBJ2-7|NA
TGCGCCAGCAGCTTGGGGGCAGGTACCTACGAGCAGTACTTC
CASSLGAGTYEQYF
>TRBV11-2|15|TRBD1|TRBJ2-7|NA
TGTGCCAGCAGCTTTCAGCTGACAGGGAACTACGAGCAGTACTTC
CASSFQLTGNYEQYF
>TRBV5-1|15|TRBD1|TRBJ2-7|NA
TGCGCCAGCAGCTTTGGGACAGGGTACACCTACGAGCAGTACTTC
CASSFGTGYTYEQYF
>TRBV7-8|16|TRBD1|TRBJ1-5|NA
TGTGCCAGCAGCACCAACTCGGGACAGATCAATCAGCCCCAGCATTTT
CASSTNSGQINQPQHF
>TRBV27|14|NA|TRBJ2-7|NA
TGTGCCAGCAGTCCCAGGGGAGGGGGAGGGGAGCAGTACTTC
CASSPRGGGGEQYF
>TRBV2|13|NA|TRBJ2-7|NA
TGTGCCAGCAGTGAGGGGGCTTATTACGAGCAGTACTTC
CASSEGAYYEQYF
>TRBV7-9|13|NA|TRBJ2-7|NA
TGTGCCAGCAGCTTCACACACTCCTACGAGCAGTACTTC
CASSFTHSYEQYF
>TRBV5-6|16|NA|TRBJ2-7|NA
TGTGCCAGCAGCAATATTCGGGACAAGAGGACCTACGAGCAGTACTTC
CASSNIRDKRTYEQYF
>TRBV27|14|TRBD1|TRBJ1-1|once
TGTGCCAGCAGTTTGGACAGGATGAACACTGAAGCTTTCTTT
CASSLDRMNTEAFF
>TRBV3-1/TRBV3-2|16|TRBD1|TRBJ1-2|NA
TGTGCCAGCAGCCAAGATAACAGGGGTAACAACTATGGCTACACCTTC
CASSQDNRGNNYGYTF
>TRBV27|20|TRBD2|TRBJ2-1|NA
TGTGCCAGCAGTTTAGATGGTTTCGGGAAGGCGGGGGAGCCCTACAATGAGCAGTTCTTC
CASSLDGFGKAGEPYNEQFF
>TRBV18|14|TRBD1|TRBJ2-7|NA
TGTGCCAGCTCACCGGGACAGGGGGCTTACGAGCAGTACTTC
CASSPGQGAYEQYF
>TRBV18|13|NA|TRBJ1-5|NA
TGTGCCAGCTCGGAGATTCTGAGTTCGCCCCAGCATTTT
CASSEILSSPQHF
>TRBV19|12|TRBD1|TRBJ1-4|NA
TGTGCCAGTCGCCGGGACAGAGGGGTACTGTTTTTT
CASRRDRGVLFF
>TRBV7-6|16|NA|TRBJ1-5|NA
TGTGCCAGCAGCTTAAGCGGACGCCGGAAAGATCAGCCCCAGCATTTT
CASSLSGRRKDQPQHF
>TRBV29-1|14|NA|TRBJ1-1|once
TGCAGCGTCGTGATCTCTGGGGCGAACACTGAAGCTTTCTTT
CSVVISGANTEAFF
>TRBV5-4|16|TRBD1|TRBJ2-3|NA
TGTGCCAGCAGCTTGGCAGGGACAGGAGGGTTGGATACGCAGTATTTT
CASSLAGTGGLDTQYF
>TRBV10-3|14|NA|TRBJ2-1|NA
TGTGCCATCAGTGAGGGGGGGGGCTTAAATGAGCAGTTCTTC
CAISEGGGLNEQFF
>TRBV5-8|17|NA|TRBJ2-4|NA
TGTGCCAGCACTATAGTCCGGGGTGGCCGTCCCCGGGGCATTCAGTACTTC
CASTIVRGGRPRGIQYF
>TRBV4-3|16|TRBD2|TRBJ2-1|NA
TGCGCCAGCAGCCAGACTAGCGGGGGGCCTGTGGCTGAGCAGTTCTTC
CASSQTSGGPVAEQFF
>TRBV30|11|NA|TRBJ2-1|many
TGTGCCTGGGCAGGGAAACATGAGCAGTTCTTC
CAWAGKHEQFF
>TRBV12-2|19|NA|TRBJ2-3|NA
TGTGCAAGTCAGGGCGCCAAGGGGACTAGCGAGACTAGCACAGATACGCAGTATTTT
CASQGAKGTSETSTDTQYF
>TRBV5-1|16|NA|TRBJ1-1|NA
TGCGCCAGCAGTCGCAGGGTCGGAGGAGGGGACACTGAAGCTTTCTTT
CASSRRVGGGDTEAFF
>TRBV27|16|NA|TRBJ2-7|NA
TGTGCCAGCAGTTTCTCGGCGGGGCAGAGCTCCTACGAGCAGTACTTC
CASSFSAGQSSYEQYF